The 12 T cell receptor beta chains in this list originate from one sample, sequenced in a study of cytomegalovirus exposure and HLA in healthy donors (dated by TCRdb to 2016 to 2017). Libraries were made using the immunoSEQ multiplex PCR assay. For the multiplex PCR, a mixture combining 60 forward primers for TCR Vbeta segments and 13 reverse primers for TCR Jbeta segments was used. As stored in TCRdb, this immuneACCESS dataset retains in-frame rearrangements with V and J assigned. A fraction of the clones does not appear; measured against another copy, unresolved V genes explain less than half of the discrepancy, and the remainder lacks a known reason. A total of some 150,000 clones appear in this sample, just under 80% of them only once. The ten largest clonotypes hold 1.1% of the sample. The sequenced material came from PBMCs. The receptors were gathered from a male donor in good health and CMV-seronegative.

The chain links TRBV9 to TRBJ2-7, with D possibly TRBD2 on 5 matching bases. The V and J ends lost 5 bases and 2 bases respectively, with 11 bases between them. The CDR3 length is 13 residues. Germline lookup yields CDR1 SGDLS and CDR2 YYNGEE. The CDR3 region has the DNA TGTGCCAGCAGTCGGGGTGAGGCCTACGAGCAGTACTTC. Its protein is CASSRGEAYEQYF.

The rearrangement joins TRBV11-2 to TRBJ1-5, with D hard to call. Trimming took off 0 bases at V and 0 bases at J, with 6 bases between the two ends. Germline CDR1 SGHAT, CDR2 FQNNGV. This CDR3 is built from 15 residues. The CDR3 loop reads CASSLDFSSNQPQHF. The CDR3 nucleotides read TGTGCCAGCAGCTTAGACTTTTCTAGCAATCAGCCCCAGCATTTT.

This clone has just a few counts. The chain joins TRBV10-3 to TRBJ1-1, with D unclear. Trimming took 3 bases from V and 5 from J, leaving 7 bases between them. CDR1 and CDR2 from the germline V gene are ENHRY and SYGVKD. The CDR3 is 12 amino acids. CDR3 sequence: CAISDGSTEAFF. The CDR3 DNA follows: TGTGCCATCAGTGATGGGAGTACTGAAGCTTTCTTT.

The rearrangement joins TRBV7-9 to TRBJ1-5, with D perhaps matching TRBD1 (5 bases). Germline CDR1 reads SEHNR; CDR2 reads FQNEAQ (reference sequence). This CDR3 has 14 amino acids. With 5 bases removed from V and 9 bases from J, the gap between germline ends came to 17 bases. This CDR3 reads CASSPQERTPPQHF. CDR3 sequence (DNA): TGTGCCAGCAGCCCGCAGGAGAGGACACCGCCCCAGCATTTT.

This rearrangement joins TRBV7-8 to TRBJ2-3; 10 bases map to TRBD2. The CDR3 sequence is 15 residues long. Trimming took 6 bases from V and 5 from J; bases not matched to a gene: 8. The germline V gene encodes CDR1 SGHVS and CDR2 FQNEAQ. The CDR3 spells CASSLSGGREDTQYF. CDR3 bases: TGTGCCAGCAGTCTTAGCGGGGGGCGGGAAGATACGCAGTATTTT.

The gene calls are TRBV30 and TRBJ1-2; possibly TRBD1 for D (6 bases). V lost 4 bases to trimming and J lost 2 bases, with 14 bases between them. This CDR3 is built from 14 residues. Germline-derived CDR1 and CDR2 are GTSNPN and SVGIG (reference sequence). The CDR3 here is CAWIQGAANYGYTF. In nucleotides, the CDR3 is TGTGCCTGGATACAGGGTGCTGCCAACTATGGCTACACCTTC.

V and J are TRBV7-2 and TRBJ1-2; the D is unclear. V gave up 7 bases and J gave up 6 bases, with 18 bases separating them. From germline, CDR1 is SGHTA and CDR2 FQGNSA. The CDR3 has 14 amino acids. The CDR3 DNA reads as TGTGCCAGCACCTCTAACGTGGGCTATCATGGCTACACCTTC. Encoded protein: CASTSNVGYHGYTF.

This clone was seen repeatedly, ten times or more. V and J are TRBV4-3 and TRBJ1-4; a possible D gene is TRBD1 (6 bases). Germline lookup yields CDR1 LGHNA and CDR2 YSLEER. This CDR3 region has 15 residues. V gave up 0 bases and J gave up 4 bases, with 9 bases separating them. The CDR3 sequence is CASSQEGQSNEKLFF. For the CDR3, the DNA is TGCGCCAGCAGCCAAGAAGGACAGAGTAATGAAAAACTGTTTTTT.

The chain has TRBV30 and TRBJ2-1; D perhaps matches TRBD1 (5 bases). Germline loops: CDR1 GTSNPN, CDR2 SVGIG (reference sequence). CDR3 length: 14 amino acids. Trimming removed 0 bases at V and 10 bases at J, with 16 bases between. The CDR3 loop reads CAWSVGQGSREQFF. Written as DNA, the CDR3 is TGTGCCTGGAGTGTAGGGCAGGGAAGCAGGGAGCAGTTCTTC.

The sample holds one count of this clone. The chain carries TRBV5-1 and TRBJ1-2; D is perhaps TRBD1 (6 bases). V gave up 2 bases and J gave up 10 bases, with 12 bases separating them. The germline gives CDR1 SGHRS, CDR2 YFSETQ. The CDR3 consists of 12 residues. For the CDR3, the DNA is TGCGCCAGCAGCTTTGCCGGACAGTTCTACACCTTC. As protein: CASSFAGQFYTF.

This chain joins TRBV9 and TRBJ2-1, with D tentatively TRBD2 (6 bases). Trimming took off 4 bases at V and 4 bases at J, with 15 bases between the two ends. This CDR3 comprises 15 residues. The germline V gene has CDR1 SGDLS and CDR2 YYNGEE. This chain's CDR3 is CASSFGGTSYNEQFF. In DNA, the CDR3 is TGTGCCAGCAGCTTCGGGGGAACTTCTTACAATGAGCAGTTCTTC.

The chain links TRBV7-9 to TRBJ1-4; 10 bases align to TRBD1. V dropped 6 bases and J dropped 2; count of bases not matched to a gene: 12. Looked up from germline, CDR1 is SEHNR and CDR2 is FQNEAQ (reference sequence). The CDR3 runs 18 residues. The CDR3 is CASRPWGQGISTNEKLFF. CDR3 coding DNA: TGTGCCAGCAGGCCCTGGGGACAGGGGATCTCGACTAATGAAAAACTGTTTTTT.